These T cell receptor beta chains were read from a single sample in a study of PD-1 blockade in mismatch repair-deficient tumors. TCRdb's table, derived via immunoSEQ multiplex PCR, lists solely in-frame clones and lacks some. Here the sample spans under 20,000 clones, about four fifths being singletons. Here the sequenced sample was PBMCs, taken 4 weeks after starting pembrolizumab. The origin of the receptors is an adult with mismatch repair-deficient cancer. Each CDR3 is given with its conserved first and last residue. A D gene is named only where the DNA matches it firmly. Clone size is not always given. Where it is, it says once, few, many or a class for expanded clones.

V gene: TRBV5-3
J gene: TRBJ2-1
clone size: .
D gene: TRBD2
CDR3 length: 15
CDR3 DNA: TGTGCCAGAAGCGAACGGACTAGCGGGAGGGCCCTCCAGTTCTTC
CDR3 protein: CARSERTSGRALQFF

V gene: TRBV9
J gene: TRBJ2-7
clone size: .
D gene: TRBD1
CDR3 length: 15
CDR3 DNA: TGTGCCAGCAGCGTAGGGGGACAGGGTGATGGCGAGCAGTACTTC
CDR3 protein: CASSVGGQGDGEQYF

V gene: TRBV5-1
J gene: TRBJ2-3
clone size: .
D gene: TRBD2
CDR3 length: 17
CDR3 DNA: TGCGCCAGCAGCTTGCTGGCGGTCCCCGGGGGGACAGATACGCAGTATTTT
CDR3 protein: CASSLLAVPGGTDTQYF

V gene: TRBV5-1
J gene: TRBJ1-5
clone size: .
D gene: .
CDR3 length: 16
CDR3 DNA: TGCGCCAGCAGCTTGGGTACACCCAGGGACAATCAGCCCCAGCATTTT
CDR3 protein: CASSLGTPRDNQPQHF

V gene: TRBV7-2
J gene: TRBJ2-3
clone size: .
D gene: TRBD2
CDR3 length: 18
CDR3 DNA: TGTGCCAGCAGCTTAGTTAGCGGGGACTACGATAAGGCAGATACGCAGTATTTT
CDR3 protein: CASSLVSGDYDKADTQYF

V gene: TRBV27
J gene: TRBJ2-1
clone size: .
D gene: .
CDR3 length: 15
CDR3 DNA: TGTGCCAGCAGTCCTCCGGACAGAACTTACAATGAGCAGTTCTTC
CDR3 protein: CASSPPDRTYNEQFF

V gene: TRBV19
J gene: TRBJ2-2
clone size: once
D gene: TRBD2
CDR3 length: 17
CDR3 DNA: TGTGCCAGTAGGAGAGGGACTAGCGTGACGGACACCGGGGAGCTGTTTTTT
CDR3 protein: CASRRGTSVTDTGELFF

V gene: TRBV5-4
J gene: TRBJ2-5
clone size: .
D gene: TRBD2
CDR3 length: 15
CDR3 DNA: TGTGCCAGCAGCCAGACTAGCGGGAGGCACGAGACCCAGTACTTC
CDR3 protein: CASSQTSGRHETQYF

V gene: TRBV2
J gene: TRBJ2-1
clone size: .
D gene: .
CDR3 length: 13
CDR3 DNA: TGTGCCAGCATGGAGCGGGCCTACAATGAGCAGTTCTTC
CDR3 protein: CASMERAYNEQFF

V gene: TRBV6-6
J gene: TRBJ2-7
clone size: .
D gene: .
CDR3 length: 16
CDR3 DNA: TGTGCCAGCAGTTACGAGCTAGTCCCCTCCTCCTACGAGCAGTACTTC
CDR3 protein: CASSYELVPSSYEQYF

V gene: TRBV7-9
J gene: TRBJ2-1
clone size: .
D gene: .
CDR3 length: 15
CDR3 DNA: TGTGCCAGCAGCCCTCCCGGGAATCTCTACAATGAGCAGTTCTTC
CDR3 protein: CASSPPGNLYNEQFF

V gene: TRBV21-1
J gene: TRBJ1-4
clone size: .
D gene: .
CDR3 length: 17
CDR3 DNA: TGTGCCAGCAGCGGATTTGGGCGGGGGGGAAAATCCGAAAAACTGTTTTTT
CDR3 protein: CASSGFGRGGKSEKLFF

V gene: TRBV11-3
J gene: TRBJ2-3
clone size: once
D gene: .
CDR3 length: 15
CDR3 DNA: TGTGCCAGCAGCTTAGGACAGTTTAGCACAGATACGCAGTATTTT
CDR3 protein: CASSLGQFSTDTQYF

V gene: TRBV2
J gene: TRBJ1-2
clone size: .
D gene: TRBD1
CDR3 length: 14
CDR3 DNA: TGTGCCTCTATTGAGACAGGGGCCGGGTATGGCTACACCTTC
CDR3 protein: CASIETGAGYGYTF

V gene: TRBV18
J gene: TRBJ1-4
clone size: .
D gene: .
CDR3 length: 16
CDR3 DNA: TGTGCCAGCTCACCGCGGACACAAAGGACTAATGAAAAACTGTTTTTT
CDR3 protein: CASSPRTQRTNEKLFF

V gene: TRBV4-2
J gene: TRBJ2-7
clone size: .
D gene: TRBD2
CDR3 length: 18
CDR3 DNA: TGTGCCAGCAGCCAAGATGGTAGAGGAGCGGGAGTAATTTACGAGCAGTACTTC
CDR3 protein: CASSQDGRGAGVIYEQYF

V gene: TRBV2
J gene: TRBJ2-3
clone size: .
D gene: TRBD2
CDR3 length: 15
CDR3 DNA: TGTGCCAGCAGTAGACTAGCGGGGGGCACAGATACGCAGTATTTT
CDR3 protein: CASSRLAGGTDTQYF

V gene: TRBV5-4
J gene: TRBJ2-7
clone size: .
D gene: .
CDR3 length: 19
CDR3 DNA: TGTGCCAGCAGCTTATCGACAAGCGGAGGTATGGCGTTTACCTACGAGCAGTACTTC
CDR3 protein: CASSLSTSGGMAFTYEQYF

V gene: TRBV7-2
J gene: TRBJ2-1
clone size: once
D gene: .
CDR3 length: 12
CDR3 DNA: TGTGCCAGCAGCGTAAGCCAGACACAGCAGTTCTTC
CDR3 protein: CASSVSQTQQFF

V gene: TRBV7-9
J gene: TRBJ2-3
clone size: .
D gene: .
CDR3 length: 15
CDR3 DNA: TGTGCCAGCAGCACCACACAGGGATACACAGATACGCAGTATTTT
CDR3 protein: CASSTTQGYTDTQYF

V gene: TRBV11-2
J gene: TRBJ2-7
clone size: once
D gene: .
CDR3 length: 15
CDR3 DNA: TGTGCCAGCAGCTTAGTAGCCGGGATACCCTACGAGCAGTACTTC
CDR3 protein: CASSLVAGIPYEQYF

V gene: TRBV5-1
J gene: TRBJ2-6
clone size: .
D gene: .
CDR3 length: 13
CDR3 DNA: TGCGCCAGCAGACTAGATGGGGCCAACGTCCTGACTTTC
CDR3 protein: CASRLDGANVLTF

V gene: TRBV7-9
J gene: TRBJ2-2
clone size: .
D gene: .
CDR3 length: 17
CDR3 DNA: TGTGCCAGCAGCATCTTCTCGGTAGCGGCGAACACCGGGGAGCTGTTTTTT
CDR3 protein: CASSIFSVAANTGELFF

V gene: TRBV29-1
J gene: TRBJ2-1
clone size: .
D gene: .
CDR3 length: 13
CDR3 DNA: TGCAGCGGTACCGGGACTCCTTACAATGAGCAGTTCTTC
CDR3 protein: CSGTGTPYNEQFF

V gene: TRBV29-1
J gene: TRBJ2-3
clone size: .
D gene: .
CDR3 length: 11
CDR3 DNA: TGCAGCGGGGGAGTCGCGGATACGCAGTATTTT
CDR3 protein: CSGGVADTQYF

V gene: TRBV28
J gene: TRBJ1-5
clone size: .
D gene: .
CDR3 length: 10
CDR3 DNA: TGTGCCAGCAGTTCACAGTCGTGGCATTTT
CDR3 protein: CASSSQSWHF

V gene: TRBV11-2
J gene: TRBJ2-7
clone size: few
D gene: TRBD2
CDR3 length: 14
CDR3 DNA: TGTGCCAGCAGCCCTCTAGCGGGGAACTACGAGCAGTACTTC
CDR3 protein: CASSPLAGNYEQYF

V gene: TRBV6-5
J gene: TRBJ2-2
clone size: once
D gene: .
CDR3 length: 15
CDR3 DNA: TGTGCCAGCAGTTACTTTAGTACTAGCCCCGGGGAGCTGTTTTTT
CDR3 protein: CASSYFSTSPGELFF

V gene: TRBV2
J gene: TRBJ1-2
clone size: .
D gene: TRBD1
CDR3 length: 14
CDR3 DNA: TGTGCCAGCAGAAACGGACAGGGGAGCTATGGCTACACCTTC
CDR3 protein: CASRNGQGSYGYTF

V gene: TRBV6-5
J gene: TRBJ1-2
clone size: .
D gene: .
CDR3 length: 15
CDR3 DNA: TGTGCCAGCAGGGGACGGGGGTTAGCTAACTATGGCTACACCTTC
CDR3 protein: CASRGRGLANYGYTF

V gene: TRBV28
J gene: TRBJ2-7
clone size: .
D gene: .
CDR3 length: 12
CDR3 DNA: TGTGCCAGCTTCGAACAGGGAAGTAAGCAGTACTTC
CDR3 protein: CASFEQGSKQYF

V gene: TRBV10-3
J gene: TRBJ2-5
clone size: .
D gene: .
CDR3 length: 12
CDR3 DNA: TGTGCCATCGGTGCAGGGAAAGAGACCCAGTACTTC
CDR3 protein: CAIGAGKETQYF

V gene: TRBV19
J gene: TRBJ2-7
clone size: .
D gene: TRBD1
CDR3 length: 14
CDR3 DNA: TGTGCCAGTAGAGAACAGGGGCCCTCCTACGAGCAGTACTTC
CDR3 protein: CASREQGPSYEQYF

V gene: TRBV5-1
J gene: TRBJ1-4
clone size: .
D gene: TRBD1
CDR3 length: 18
CDR3 DNA: TGCGCCAGCAGCTCTCCTCCCGGACAGGGGGCAACTAATGAAAAACTGTTTTTT
CDR3 protein: CASSSPPGQGATNEKLFF

V gene: TRBV27
J gene: TRBJ2-2
clone size: .
D gene: TRBD2
CDR3 length: 16
CDR3 DNA: TGTGCCAGCAGTTTGGAAGCTAGCGGATACACCGGGGAGCTGTTTTTT
CDR3 protein: CASSLEASGYTGELFF

V gene: TRBV19
J gene: TRBJ1-2
clone size: .
D gene: TRBD1
CDR3 length: 14
CDR3 DNA: TGTGCCAGTAGTATCACAGGGGGCGCGTGGGGCTACACCTTC
CDR3 protein: CASSITGGAWGYTF

V gene: TRBV11-3
J gene: TRBJ1-2
clone size: .
D gene: .
CDR3 length: 18
CDR3 DNA: TGTGCCAGCAGCTTAGATCAGGGTCGGGAGTGGGCGCGTTTTGGCTACACCTTC
CDR3 protein: CASSLDQGREWARFGYTF

V gene: TRBV2
J gene: TRBJ1-1
clone size: .
D gene: TRBD1
CDR3 length: 15
CDR3 DNA: TGTGCCAGCTCAGGGTCAGACAGGGTGGGCACTGAAGCTTTCTTT
CDR3 protein: CASSGSDRVGTEAFF

V gene: TRBV7-6
J gene: TRBJ2-2
clone size: .
D gene: .
CDR3 length: 17
CDR3 DNA: TGTGCCAGCAGCTTAGCGCTCAGCACGGGGTCGGCCGGGGAGCTGTTTTTT
CDR3 protein: CASSLALSTGSAGELFF

V gene: TRBV9
J gene: TRBJ2-3
clone size: .
D gene: TRBD1
CDR3 length: 16
CDR3 DNA: TGTGCCAGCAGCGCCAACGGACAGGGGGCACCAGATACGCAGTATTTT
CDR3 protein: CASSANGQGAPDTQYF

V gene: TRBV9
J gene: TRBJ1-2
clone size: .
D gene: TRBD1
CDR3 length: 16
CDR3 DNA: TGTGCCAGCAGCCCAGAGGGGACAGGGGGCGGCTATGGCTACACCTTC
CDR3 protein: CASSPEGTGGGYGYTF

V gene: TRBV9
J gene: TRBJ1-1
clone size: .
D gene: .
CDR3 length: 12
CDR3 DNA: TGTGCCAGCAGCGGCTCCGGGACAGAAGCTTTCTTT
CDR3 protein: CASSGSGTEAFF

V gene: TRBV5-1
J gene: TRBJ1-4
clone size: .
D gene: TRBD1
CDR3 length: 16
CDR3 DNA: TGCGCCAGCAGCACGACAGGGGAAATGGCTAATGAAAAACTGTTTTTT
CDR3 protein: CASSTTGEMANEKLFF

V gene: TRBV6-5
J gene: TRBJ2-5
clone size: .
D gene: TRBD1
CDR3 length: 16
CDR3 DNA: TGTGCCAGCAGTTACTCTGTCTACAGGGGCCAAGAGACCCAGTACTTC
CDR3 protein: CASSYSVYRGQETQYF

V gene: TRBV11-3
J gene: TRBJ2-5
clone size: few
D gene: TRBD2
CDR3 length: 13
CDR3 DNA: TGTGCCAGCAGCACCCGGACTAGCGGGCACCAGTACTTC
CDR3 protein: CASSTRTSGHQYF

V gene: TRBV7-6
J gene: TRBJ2-7
clone size: .
D gene: TRBD2
CDR3 length: 14
CDR3 DNA: TGTGCCAGCAGCTTACTAGCGGACTCCTACGAGCAGTACTTC
CDR3 protein: CASSLLADSYEQYF

V gene: TRBV28
J gene: TRBJ2-1
clone size: .
D gene: TRBD1
CDR3 length: 13
CDR3 DNA: TGTGCCAGCAGTCCGGGACAGGGGAATGAGCAGTTCTTC
CDR3 protein: CASSPGQGNEQFF

V gene: TRBV5-1
J gene: TRBJ2-3
clone size: .
D gene: TRBD1
CDR3 length: 18
CDR3 DNA: TGCGCCAGCAGCTGGGGGACAGGGTTGAGCTACGACACAGATACGCAGTATTTT
CDR3 protein: CASSWGTGLSYDTDTQYF

V gene: TRBV7-2
J gene: TRBJ1-1
clone size: .
D gene: TRBD1
CDR3 length: 12
CDR3 DNA: TGTGCCAGCAGCCCCGACAGGGGAAGAGCTTTCTTT
CDR3 protein: CASSPDRGRAFF

V gene: TRBV18
J gene: TRBJ2-7
clone size: .
D gene: TRBD1
CDR3 length: 13
CDR3 DNA: TGTGCCAGCTCCCAGGACAGGGTCCACGAGCAGTACTTC
CDR3 protein: CASSQDRVHEQYF

V gene: TRBV10-3
J gene: TRBJ2-3
clone size: .
D gene: .
CDR3 length: 13
CDR3 DNA: TGTGCCATGATGGGGAGTAGCACAGATACGCAGTATTTT
CDR3 protein: CAMMGSSTDTQYF

V gene: TRBV7-3
J gene: TRBJ2-3
clone size: .
D gene: TRBD1
CDR3 length: 16
CDR3 DNA: TGTGCCAGCAGCCCAGACAGGGCGAAGGGCACAGATACGCAGTATTTT
CDR3 protein: CASSPDRAKGTDTQYF

V gene: TRBV4-1
J gene: TRBJ1-5
clone size: .
D gene: TRBD1
CDR3 length: 14
CDR3 DNA: TGCGCCAGCAGCATGGGCAGGGGGAATCAGCCCCAGCATTTT
CDR3 protein: CASSMGRGNQPQHF